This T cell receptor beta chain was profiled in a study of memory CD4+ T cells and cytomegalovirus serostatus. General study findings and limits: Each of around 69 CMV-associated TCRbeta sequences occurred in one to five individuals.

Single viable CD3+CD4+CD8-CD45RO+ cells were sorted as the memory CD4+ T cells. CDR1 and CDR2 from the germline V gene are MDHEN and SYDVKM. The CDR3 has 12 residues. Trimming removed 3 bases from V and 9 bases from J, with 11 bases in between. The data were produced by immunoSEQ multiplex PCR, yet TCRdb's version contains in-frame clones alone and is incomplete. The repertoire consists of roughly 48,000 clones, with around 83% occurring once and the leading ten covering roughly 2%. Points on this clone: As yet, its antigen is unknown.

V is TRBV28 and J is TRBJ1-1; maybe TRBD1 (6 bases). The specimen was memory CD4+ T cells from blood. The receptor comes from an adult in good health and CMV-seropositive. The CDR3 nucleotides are TGTGCCAGCAGTTTCCGGACAGAAAAAGCTTTCTTT. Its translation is CASSFRTEKAFF.